Shown below are 29 T cell receptor beta chains from a single sample sequenced in a study of blood T cells in healthy people across ages. Through a sample-barcoded 5' primer and a J-beta primer mix, a second PCR was run for roughly 7 to 11 cycles. A single record per CDR3 protein comes from TCRdb applying MiXCR to the 5' RACE reads. The data show some 670,000 distinct CDR3 sequences, 52% seen once. Sequenced sample: blood. The receptors derive from a woman older than 75 in good health.

This clonotype has a count of ten or more. The chain employs TRBV5-1 and TRBJ2-1, with D possibly matching TRBD2 (6 bases). The CDR3 is 15 residues long. The V end lost 3 bases, the J end lost 7 bases, and 17 bases lay between the germline ends. Per germline, CDR1 SGHRS and CDR2 YFSETQ. For the CDR3, the DNA is TGCGCCAGCAGCTCCCTGGGGGATCGGGGGAATGAGCAGTTCTTC. The encoded protein is CASSSLGDRGNEQFF. Drawing the rest from reference TRBV5-1 and TRBJ2-1, the complete variable domain is KAGVTQTPRYLIKTRGQQVTLSCSPISGHRSVSWYQQTPGQGLQFLFEYFSETQRNKGNFPGRFSGRQFSNSRSEMNVSTLELGDSALYLCASSSLGDRGNEQFFGPGTRLTVL.

The chain joins TRBV13 to TRBJ2-7, with TRBD1 matching 10 bases. This CDR3 contains 15 residues. V dropped 5 bases and J dropped 4; count of bases not matched to a gene: 8. From germline, CDR1 is PRHDT and CDR2 FYEKMQ (reference sequence). The CDR3 loop is CASSNSGTGEYEQYF. The CDR3 DNA reads TGTGCCAGCAGCAACTCCGGGACAGGGGAGTACGAGCAGTACTTC.

This sequence joins TRBV20-1 and TRBJ2-6; tentatively, D is TRBD2 (6 bases). The V and J ends lost 3 bases and 0 bases respectively, with 12 bases between them. This CDR3 is 16 amino acids long. CDR1 DFQATT and CDR2 SNEGSKA come from the germline V gene (reference sequence). This CDR3 reads CSARGVEGSGANVLTF. Here the CDR3 DNA reads TGCAGTGCTAGGGGGGTGGAGGGCTCTGGGGCCAACGTCCTGACTTTC.

This clonotype was seen only a few times. The V and J genes are TRBV2 and TRBJ2-5; 9 nucleotides line up with TRBD2. The germline V gene has CDR1 SNHLY and CDR2 FYNNEI. V shed 8 bases and J 1 base; nucleotides not matched to a gene: 5. The CDR3 contains 14 residues. The CDR3 DNA reads TGTGCCAGCGGGTTAGCGGGGGCCCAAGAGACCCAGTACTTC. Translation gives CASGLAGAQETQYF.

As concerns this clonotype: Relative to the germline gene, one junction end is altered; a read error may explain this. The chain uses TRBV25-1 and TRBJ2-5, with D possibly TRBD1 on 8 matching bases. Germline-derived CDR1 and CDR2 are MGHDK and SYGVNS. The CDR3 is made up of 15 amino acids. In DNA, the CDR3 is TGTGCCAGCCGGGAGGACAGGGCGTACCAAGGGACCCAGTACTTC. Its protein product is CASREDRAYQGTQYF. Complete variable domain (other parts from reference TRBV25-1 and TRBJ2-5): EADIYQTPRYLVIGTGKKITLECSQTMGHDKMYWYQQDPGMELHLIHYSYGVNSTEKGDLSSESTVSRIRTEHFPLTLESARPSHTSQYLCASREDRAYQGTQYFGPGTRLLVL.

On this clonotype: A read error may explain this, as a much larger clone is one base away. The chain carries TRBV10-3 and TRBJ2-5, with D tentatively TRBD2 (7 bases). The assigned J gene may be wrong: the sequence end matches TRBJ2-7 better. CDR1 and CDR2 from the germline V gene are ENHRY and SYGVKD. The CDR3 runs to 15 residues. CDR3 coding DNA: TGTACCATCAGTGGAGGGGAGGGGGGGGTCTACGAGCAGTACTTC. Its translation is CTISGGEGGVYEQYF.

V and J are TRBV6-5 and TRBJ1-1, with 8 bases that match TRBD1. V lost 10 bases, J lost 1 base, and 11 bases stayed unmatched. Germline V lookup: CDR1 MNHEY, CDR2 SVGAGI. The CDR3 is 15 residues long. The CDR3 region is CANSSQGAKNTEAFF. The CDR3 DNA follows: TGTGCCAACAGCTCGCAGGGGGCCAAGAACACTGAAGCTTTCTTT.

Turning to this clonotype: This may arise from a read error, as a much more abundant clone is one base away. This chain connects TRBV20-1 to TRBJ2-1, with TRBD1 matching 7 bases. The DNA end lines up better with TRBJ2-7; the J call may be wrong. In germline, CDR1 is DFQATT, CDR2 SNEGSKA (reference sequence). CDR3 length: 15 residues. This CDR3 reads CSANLDRFSYNEQYF. The CDR3 DNA reads as TGCAGTGCCAACCTGGACAGGTTTTCCTACAATGAGCAGTACTTC.

This chain joins TRBV6-5 and TRBJ2-1; TRBD1 matches at 9 bases. Per the germline V gene, CDR1 is MNHEY and CDR2 is SVGAGI. The CDR3 runs to 14 residues. The V gene end was trimmed by 8 bases and the J gene end by 4 bases; junction bases not matched to a gene: 6. This CDR3 is CASRRTGEYNEQFF. The CDR3 DNA reads as TGTGCCAGCCGGAGGACAGGGGAGTACAATGAGCAGTTCTTC.

There are a few counts of this clonotype. With a much larger clone just one base away, this may be a read error. The rearrangement joins TRBV10-3 to TRBJ2-1; TRBD1 or TRBD2 may be the D gene (5 bases each). The V end was cut by 0 bases, the J end by 13 bases, with 7 bases between. Germline CDR1 is ENHRY and CDR2 is SYGVKD. The CDR3 length is 11 residues. The DNA of the CDR3 is TGTGCCATCAGTGAGTCAGGGACCCAGTTCTTC. Encoded protein: CAISESGTQFF.

The gene calls are TRBV27 and TRBJ2-5; a weak D match, TRBD2 (5 bases). This CDR3 is 15 amino acids long. Germline V CDR1 and CDR2: MNHEY, SMNVEV (reference sequence). Trimming cost V 10 bases and J 11 bases, with 29 bases left between them. The CDR3: CATRPRTYNLKEQYF. In DNA form, the CDR3 reads TGTGCCACGCGACCGAGGACTTACAACCTCAAGGAGCAGTACTTC.

Many counts were recorded for this clonotype. The junction does not match germline at one end; this may be a read error. CDR3: CASSPQGDKQYF. As DNA, the CDR3 is TGTGCCAGCAGCCCGCAAGGGGATAAGCAGTATTTT. J is TRBJ2-3 and V is TRBV12-3 or TRBV12-4, with D perhaps TRBD1 (5 bases). The length of the CDR3 is 12 residues.

This clonotype has just one count. The gene calls are TRBV29-1 and TRBJ2-3, with D maybe TRBD2 (5 bases). The germline V gene has CDR1 SQVTM and CDR2 ANQGSEA. V lost 6 bases, J lost 0 bases, and 19 bases lay in between. The length of the CDR3 is 16 residues. CDR3 DNA: TGCAGCGTGACGACTTTGAGCGGACCTAGCACAGATACGCAGTATTTT. Its translation is CSVTTLSGPSTDTQYF.

This clonotype occurred a few times. This may be a read error, as it is one base from a much larger clone. The chain links TRBV6-5 to TRBJ2-5; TRBD1 matches at 10 bases. The length of the CDR3 is 14 residues. Germline V gene lookup returns CDR1 MNHEY and CDR2 SVGAGI. The CDR3 protein is CASSDSGQGNEQYF. For the CDR3, the DNA is TGTGCCAGCAGTGACTCGGGACAGGGGAATGAGCAGTACTTC.

This clonotype was found a few times. CDR3 DNA: TGTGCCAGCAGTTTAAGCCCAGGGGGATATAATGAAAAACTGTTTTTT. It translates to CASSLSPGGYNEKLFF. The J gene is TRBJ1-4, the V gene TRBV27, with 7 bases matching TRBD1. CDR1 MNHEY and CDR2 SMNVEV come from the germline V gene (reference sequence). The CDR3 extends over 16 amino acids. Germline trimming cut 2 bases from V and 4 bases from J; bases unmatched to any gene: 7.

The V gene is TRBV30, the J gene TRBJ2-1, with 7 bases aligning to TRBD1. Germline CDR1 GTSNPN, CDR2 SVGIG (reference sequence). V gave up 5 bases and J gave up 9 bases; unmatched junction bases: 10. The CDR3 runs to 13 residues. The CDR3 DNA is TGTGCCTGGGCTAAACCGGGACAGCGTGAGCAGTTCTTC. Its translation is CAWAKPGQREQFF.

Regarding this clonotype: One end of the junction does not line up with germline, which may come from a read error. V gene TRBV7-9 combines with J gene TRBJ1-1, with a possible D match to TRBD1 (5 bases). This CDR3 has 13 residues. The V gene's germline CDR1 is SEHNR and CDR2 FQNEAQ (reference sequence). CDR3 sequence (DNA): TGTACCAGCAGCTTACAGGAGAACACTGAAGCTTTCTTT. Translating gives CTSSLQENTEAFF.

This clonotype was found a few times. One end of the junction fails to match germline, which may point to a read error. V gene TRBV7-7 combines with J gene TRBJ2-2; D is unclear. The CDR3 sequence is 15 residues long. Germline loops: CDR1 SSHAT, CDR2 FNYEAQ (reference sequence). CDR3 sequence reads: CASSLTDSNTGELFF. CDR3 coding DNA: TGTGCTAGCAGCCTTACAGATTCGAACACCGGGGAGCTGTTTTTT.

The rearrangement links TRBV6-2 or TRBV6-3 to TRBJ2-1; 12 nucleotides align to TRBD2. Germline trimming cut 4 bases from V and 0 bases from J; bases unmatched to any gene: 7. The CDR3 contains 18 residues. The germline V gene has CDR1 MNHEY and CDR2 SVGEGT. The CDR3: CASSSLTSGSRSYNEQFF. CDR3 DNA sequence: TGTGCCAGCAGTTCCCTGACTAGCGGGAGCCGCTCCTACAATGAGCAGTTCTTC.

Concerning this clonotype itself: A much larger clone is a single base away; this may be a read error. The chain employs TRBV12-3 or TRBV12-4 and TRBJ2-5, with 9 bases identical to TRBD2. The J call may be faulty, since TRBJ2-1 better matches the DNA end. The CDR3 is 15 amino acids. The CDR3: CASSITTSGKETQFF. CDR3 nucleotides: TGTGCCAGCAGTATAACGACTAGCGGAAAAGAGACCCAGTTCTTC.

This clonotype was recorded a few times. CDR3 sequence (DNA): TGTGCCAGCAGCTTTCCTAGCGGGGGGGTACCCAGGAATGAGCAGTTCTTC. Encoded protein: CASSFPSGGVPRNEQFF. The chain recombines TRBV7-2 with TRBJ2-1, with 12 bases lining up with TRBD2. With 3 bases clipped from V and 7 bases from J, the junction kept 10 bases outside the gene matches. The CDR3 consists of 17 residues. CDR1 is SGHTA, CDR2 FQGNSA, per germline.

About this clonotype: Since a much larger clone is just one base distant, this may be a read error. V usage is TRBV20-1 and J usage is TRBJ2-3, with TRBD1 as a possible D gene (6 bases). The CDR3 extends over 12 amino acids. Trimming left V 4 bases short and J 1 base short, with 6 bases between. Germline V gene data show CDR1 as DFQATT and CDR2 as SNEGSKA (reference sequence). CDR3 in amino acids: CSAKGGTDTQYF. Written as DNA, the CDR3 is TGCAGTGCTAAGGGGGGCACAGATACGCAGTATTTT.

This clonotype was seen a handful of times. This rearrangement joins TRBV20-1 to TRBJ2-1, with 9 bases that match TRBD2. The J call may not be correct, given that the DNA end is closer to TRBJ2-7. Germline-derived CDR1 and CDR2 are DFQATT and SNEGSKA (reference sequence). The CDR3 consists of 16 residues. CDR3 residues: CSARDSASGTYNEQYF. The CDR3 nucleotides are TGCAGTGCTAGAGATTCAGCTAGCGGGACCTACAATGAGCAGTACTTC.

Note on this clonotype: This could be a read error, since a much larger clone is one nucleotide away. The chain joins TRBV2 to TRBJ1-2; possibly TRBD1 for D (5 bases). The CDR3 totals 14 residues. Looked up from germline, CDR1 is SNHLY and CDR2 is FYNNEI. The V gene lost 4 bases and the J gene lost 6 bases, with 15 bases spanning the gap. CDR3 DNA sequence: TGTGCCAGCAGTGTCAGGGAGATGAGCCATGGCTACACCTTC. This translates into CASSVREMSHGYTF. The full variable domain, completed using reference TRBV2 and TRBJ1-2, is EPEVTQTPSHQVTQMGQEVILRCVPISNHLYFYWYRQILGQKVEFLVSFYNNEISEKSEIFDDQFSVERPDGSNFTLKIRSTKLEDSAMYFCASSVREMSHGYTFGSGTRLTVV.

This clonotype came up many times. The rearrangement joins TRBV28 to TRBJ2-7; 11 bases map to TRBD2. V gave up 6 bases and J gave up 3 bases; unmatched junction bases: 4. The CDR3 is 14 amino acids. CDR1 MDHEN and CDR2 SYDVKM come from the germline V gene. CDR3 DNA sequence: TGTGCCAGCAGATCGGGACTAGCGGTCTACGAGCAGTACTTC. This gives the protein CASRSGLAVYEQYF.

This clonotype was detected ten times or more. The chain uses TRBV29-1 and TRBJ2-1; D perhaps matches TRBD2 (7 bases). Germline V gene sequence: CDR1 SQVTM, CDR2 ANQGSEA. The V end lost 6 bases, the J end lost 7 bases, and 19 bases lay between the germline ends. This CDR3 contains 14 residues. CDR3 region: CSVRLGGQGNEQFF. The CDR3 DNA is TGCAGCGTCCGTTTGGGAGGGCAGGGGAATGAGCAGTTCTTC.

CDR3 nucleotide sequence: TGTGCCAGCAGTGTGGACACCTTAGGGGAGACCCAGTACTTC. Protein product: CASSVDTLGETQYF. V and J are TRBV12-3 or TRBV12-4 and TRBJ2-5, with TRBD1 as a possible D gene (5 bases). The length of the CDR3 is 14 residues. V lost 5 bases to trimming and J lost 5 bases, with 15 bases between them.

Only one count was recorded for this clonotype. V usage is TRBV6-2 or TRBV6-3 and J usage is TRBJ1-1; TRBD1 matches 9 bases. V lost 6 bases to trimming and J lost 5 bases; unmatched junction nucleotides: 7. The CDR3 consists of 14 residues. Germline V CDR1 and CDR2: MNHEY, SVGEGT. DNA for the CDR3: TGTGCCAGCAGGGACGGACAGGGGTCGACTGAAGCTTTCTTT. Translation: CASRDGQGSTEAFF.

Concerning this clonotype itself: A much larger clone is a single base away; this may be a read error. The rearrangement uses TRBV2 and TRBJ2-5; tentatively, D is TRBD1 (6 bases). V was clipped by 7 bases and J by 11 bases, with 26 bases between them. The CDR3 is made up of 15 amino acids. Germline lookup yields CDR1 SNHLY and CDR2 FYNNEI. The DNA for the CDR3 is TGTGCCAGCACCGAGCAGGTCACAGGGAGAAATGAGCAGTACTTC. Its translation is CASTEQVTGRNEQYF.